The present T cell receptor (beta chain) was sequenced within a study of cytomegalovirus exposure and HLA in healthy donors. Germline CDR1 and CDR2: SGHVS and FQNEAQ. This CDR3 region has 15 residues. The V end lost 4 bases, the J end lost 2 bases, and 14 bases lay between the germline ends. Comments on this clone: Antigen unknown.

The study, taken as a whole, reports: Under in vitro conditions, a few CMV-associated chains were confirmed as specific for CMV antigens.

The repertoire was sequenced with immunoSEQ multiplex PCR; TCRdb's copy has only in-frame clones and lacks some. The sample holds around 180,000 clones, over 65% seen once. The sequencing input was PBMCs. This chain connects TRBV7-8 to TRBJ1-1; D gene unclear. The sequence came from a man younger than 35 in good health and CMV-seropositive. The CDR3 loop reads CASSSRGLRNTEAFF. The DNA for the CDR3 is TGTGCCAGCAGCTCGCGGGGATTGAGAAACACTGAAGCTTTCTTT.